The T cell receptor beta chain described here comes from a study of cytomegalovirus exposure and HLA in healthy donors (dated by TCRdb to 2015 to 2018). For context, the study as a whole: An earlier analysis of several hundred of the donors reported 250 to 300 Gb of sequence data and roughly 100 million unique TCR beta sequences from 150 million to 200 million T cells. An early release that covered about 600 HLA-typed donors contained about 290 gigabases of sequencing data and around 80 million unique TCR sequences. Of the 300 to 500 genotyped donors, approximately 80% were placed in the genetic ancestry cluster associated with self-reported Caucasian donors. The study was designed to test whether signatures of past pathogen exposure could be identified by cataloging public T cell receptors. The study profiled the T cell repertoires of about 640 subjects by immunosequencing and related them to cytomegalovirus serostatus. Along with the approximately 650-subject first cohort, a separate validation cohort of roughly 110 different subjects was used. To predict cytomegalovirus infection status, the study combined high-throughput TCR immunosequencing, statistical association of individual TCRs with disease status, and machine learning. In a later analysis, previously published TCR beta repertoires from 600 to 850 donors were re-analyzed and high-resolution HLA genotyping was added so that TCR occurrence patterns could be studied. In the later analysis, no new phenotypic data were used to find candidate immune exposures; instead, reliance was placed on TCR beta sequences and their occurrence across donors. In an earlier analysis of 587 of the donors, high-throughput TCR beta sequencing was used to judge whether each TCR beta V gene segment behaved as functional or pseudogenic. Donor age, sex, ethnicity and CMV serostatus were compiled together with the repertoire data. A later genetic analysis took genome-wide SNP genotypes for about three fifths of the 666 donors and used that subset as a discovery cohort. All discovery cohort repertoires had been generated on a single sequencing platform. HLA typing included class I and class II loci at four-digit resolution. Typing coverage differed by locus: A, B, C, DRB1 and DQB1 were typed in about 620-630 donors, DQA1 in approximately 520, DPA1 in around 580, and DPB1 in 472. About five DR-DQ haplotypes were handled as single units for association and clustering because linkage in the cohort was strong. Among a few hundred genotyped donors of the cohort, an average of approximately 240,000 unique TCR beta nucleotide sequences were sequenced per donor, 15% to 20% of them non-productive. General study outcomes and caveats: In a later analysis, TCR association rates were found to vary across HLA loci, with the most associated TCRs seen for DRB1 alleles and the fewest for HLA-C alleles. Linkage disequilibrium might explain the correlated functional status among segregating V segments, but an unknown experimental factor could not be excluded. At a false discovery rate of 0.05, a later analysis linked around 15,000 TCR beta sequences to specific HLA alleles. The authors suggested that the approach could potentially be generalized to other disease states and immunological phenotypes. In a later analysis, HLA-associated TCR beta chains showed more clonal expansion and lower generation probabilities than non-associated chains that were equally common. Across donors, most TCR sequences were observed very rarely, whereas some public TCRs were present in many individuals. Because HLA typing was missing for some donors at each locus, association tests included only the typed subset. A group of highly shared sequence variants was considered likely to be a technical artifact of the sequencing pipeline. For the cohort, immune exposure information was limited to CMV serostatus. Roughly uniform sequencing depth across donors was assumed in presence/absence analyses, although this assumption may not hold. Only TCR beta chains were sequenced in this cohort, and the absence of alpha or paired-chain data limited detectable features. When HLA alleles, especially DR and DQ, strongly co-occurred, TCR associations were difficult to assign to individual alleles. An earlier analysis of approximately 500 of the donors showed that most TCR beta V segments appeared in productive rearrangements either about 87% or about 30% of the time, which broadly matched IMGT annotations. The 87-base-pair reads could not distinguish some IMGT-functional V segments, including TRBV6-2 and TRBV6-3, so those segments were excluded. A further reported finding was that TCR beta sequences accurately predicted the HLA-A and HLA-B alleles for most subjects in the first cohort. Compared with the approximately 700-donor mean, donors in an Asian-associated ancestry cluster had fewer N-insertions in productive TCRs, according to a later genetic analysis. An association between a missense DCLRE1C variant and V-gene and J-gene trimming of TCR beta chains was found in a later genetic analysis and replicated in an independent cohort. Approximately 18 rarely observed V segments, including chromosome 9 orphons, were excluded from the earlier analysis of a few hundred of the donors because counts were too low. Several of the top co-occurrence clusters appeared to be linked to parvovirus B19, influenza, CMV and Epstein-Barr virus, according to a later analysis. The study gave a list of 150 to 200 TCR beta chains associated with cytomegalovirus. A few of the identified cytomegalovirus-associated TCR beta chains were confirmed in vitro to be specific for cytomegalovirus antigens. The classifier was reported to diagnose cytomegalovirus status with high specificity and sensitivity in both the original cohort and the validation cohort. According to a later analysis, most CMV-associated TCR beta chains appeared to be HLA-restricted, and the HLA associations seemed to be driven largely by CMV exposure.

The germline V gene yields SGHAT for CDR1 and FQNNGV for CDR2. V and J lose 2 bases and 3 bases, and a span of 7 bases separates them. Spanning cysteine to phenylalanine, the CDR3 consists of 13 amino acids. Only the CDR3 DNA is retained, 39 bases long and in frame from the first base. Notes on this clone: No antigen is known for it. No much larger clone exists at a distance of one base, and base qualities are not known.

The cohort was made up of roughly 670 healthy bone marrow donors. All cohort members were sampled while nominally healthy, although unrecorded immune exposures were likely present. The donor was CMV seronegative and was included in the group of under 450 seronegative cohort members. Each donor provided a peripheral blood sample, and peripheral blood mononuclear cells were used for TCR beta sequencing. The Qiagen DNeasy Blood Extraction Kit was used to extract genomic DNA from the blood cell samples. Library creation used the immunoSEQ multiplex PCR assay. The multiplex PCR relied on a mix of 60 forward primers for TCR Vbeta segments and 13 reverse primers for TCR Jbeta segments. Amplification of the CDR3 region of rearranged TCR beta genes was performed with a multiplex PCR assay on genomic DNA. On the Illumina HiSeq System, the amplified TCR beta libraries were sequenced as 87-base-pair reads. The paper's data handling went like this. A later analysis counted tens of millions of unique TCR beta chains across the 600 to 850 repertoires, and some 11 million of these chains were shared by at least two donors. Raw reads were error-corrected and collapsed into unique sequences by a nearest-neighbor algorithm in which closely related sequences were merged to remove PCR and sequencing errors. CDR3 sequences were aligned to IMGT reference sequences to assign V, D and J gene segments. For a sequence to be retained, a match of at least six nucleotides was required to both a V gene segment and a J gene segment. A rearrangement was called productive if the CDR3 had no stop codons and remained in frame with V and J, and every other rearrangement was called non-productive. Following IMGT convention, CDR3 was defined as the stretch from the second conserved V-encoded cysteine up to the conserved J-encoded phenylalanine. Sequences without an unambiguous match to a single V gene segment were excluded from the earlier analysis of about 640 of the donors. In an earlier analysis of 587 of the donors, a V segment was called functional when productive rearrangements were above 56.7%, and segregating when the standard deviation between donors exceeded 5%. A statistical classification framework was built to diagnose cytomegalovirus status from the catalog of TCR beta chain sequences. In a later analysis, V and J genes were assigned by comparing TCR nucleotide sequences against IMGT/GENE-DB human TR gene sequences. In a later analysis, CDR3 sequences and most-parsimonious VDJ recombination scenarios were assigned using the TCRdist pipeline. A later analysis defined each TCR beta chain by its CDR3 amino acid sequence plus V-gene family, and excluded reads lacking a unique V-gene family. A later analysis removed 500 to 600 highly shared, low-generation-probability nucleotide sequences to deal with suspected cross-contamination and a sequencing artifact. In a later analysis, a clonal expansion index was calculated for each public chain from normalized within-repertoire ranks of inferred template counts. Generation probabilities in a later analysis came from a VDJ recombination model fitted to out-of-frame rearrangements, and those results were checked against IGoR. In a later analysis, TCR-TCR, TCR-HLA and TCR-CMV co-occurrence was scored with hypergeometric tests, and a repertoire-size bias correction was applied to TCR pairs. A later analysis estimated false discovery rates by permuting HLA or CMV assignments 20 times. A later analysis grouped co-occurring TCRs with DBSCAN, adding TCRdist sequence similarity when clustering within HLA-allele-positive subsets. For co-occurrence clustering, repertoires with fewer than 30,000 or more than 120,000 public chains were excluded, along with five repertoires with anomalous nucleotide sharing. Entries here come from immuneACCESS through TCRdb and include only in-frame sequences with V and J called. Some clones fail to appear in such tables; in the studies checked, an unresolved V gene covers under half of the shortfall, and the cause of the remainder is unknown. D and trimming were read from the DNA, whereas the V and J calls and clone size are those reported in that table. Recorded for this sample are about 160,000 clones; 80% of them occurred a single time. Approximately 4.8% of the sample lies in the top ten.

The sequence joins TRBV11-2 to TRBJ1-1; the D gene cannot be resolved reliably. Sequencing was carried out using PBMCs. This sequence was found in a man younger than 40 in good health and CMV-seronegative. The CDR3 protein: CASSLWGDTEAFF. Read as DNA, the sequence is TGTGCCAGCAGCTTATGGGGAGACACTGAAGCTTTCTTT.